The 15 T cell receptor beta chains listed next were all sequenced from one sample in a study of cytomegalovirus exposure and HLA in healthy donors. 60 Vbeta and 13 Jbeta primers were used in PCR. Measured with immunoSEQ multiplex PCR; TCRdb has only the in-frame clones, and not every one. This table holds approximately 100,000 clones. Sequencing used PBMCs. Receptors originate from a man aged 40-50 years in good health and CMV-seronegative.

CDR3: CASSAIPGTGPADTQYF. The CDR3 nucleotides read TGCGCCAGCAGTGCAATTCCCGGGACAGGGCCAGCAGATACGCAGTATTTT. This chain joins TRBV10-1 and TRBJ2-3; 9 bases fit TRBD1. CDR3 size: 17 residues. The germline V gene encodes CDR1 WNHNN and CDR2 SYGVQD (reference sequence). Germline trimming cut 4 bases from V and 4 bases from J; bases unmatched to any gene: 12.

CDR3 protein: CASSTRIQRNSRPSATQYF. The CDR3 bases are TGTGCCAGCAGTACCCGAATACAACGGAATAGCCGGCCCTCGGCGACCCAGTACTTC. J is TRBJ2-5 and V is TRBV28; D remains unclear. CDR1 and CDR2 (germline): MDHEN, SYDVKM. The V gene lost 5 bases and the J gene lost 7 bases, with 32 bases spanning the gap. This CDR3 contains 19 residues.

As regards this clone: The sample contains more than one DNA sequence encoding this CDR3. This rearrangement joins TRBV10-3 to TRBJ2-5, with 9 bases that match TRBD2. Germline V gives CDR1 ENHRY, CDR2 SYGVKD. This CDR3 contains 15 residues. V trimming: 3 bases; J trimming: 5 bases; junction bases outside the gene matches: 7. This CDR3 reads CAISDPAGGRETQYF. CDR3 DNA sequence: TGTGCCATCAGTGACCCGGCGGGGGGGCGTGAGACCCAGTACTTC.

The CDR3 bases are TGTGCCAGCAGTGAATGGGCACGATCCTACGAGCAGTACTTC. Translating it yields CASSEWARSYEQYF. The rearrangement uses TRBV25-1 and TRBJ2-7; no firm D call. Per germline, CDR1 MGHDK and CDR2 SYGVNS. The CDR3 sequence is 14 residues long. V was cut by 1 base and J by 1 base, with 8 bases left in between.

Judged by frequency, this clone is medium-sized. V is TRBV25-1 and J is TRBJ2-3; the D is unclear. Trimming left V 2 bases short and J 10 bases short, with 7 bases between. CDR1 MGHDK and CDR2 SYGVNS come from the germline V gene. The CDR3 totals 11 residues. The CDR3 protein is CASSEGQAQYF. As DNA, the CDR3 is TGTGCCAGCAGTGAAGGGCAGGCGCAGTATTTT. Together with reference TRBV25-1 and TRBJ2-3, the CDR3 gives the full variable domain: EADIYQTPRYLVIGTGKKITLECSQTMGHDKMYWYQQDPGMELHLIHYSYGVNSTEKGDLSSESTVSRIRTEHFPLTLESARPSHTSQYLCASSEGQAQYFGPGTRLTVL.

The V call is TRBV27, the J call TRBJ2-1; D is perhaps TRBD2 (5 bases). Germline CDR1 and CDR2: MNHEY and SMNVEV (reference sequence). V was pared by 5 bases and J by 10 bases, with 15 bases between. This CDR3 region has 13 residues. Written as DNA, the CDR3 is TGTGCCAGCAGTGACCACACTAGGTGGGAGCAGTTCTTC. Residues: CASSDHTRWEQFF.

The chain recombines TRBV2 with TRBJ1-6; perhaps TRBD1 as D (6 bases). The V end lost 2 bases, the J end lost 3 bases, and 8 bases lay between the germline ends. The germline V gene encodes CDR1 SNHLY and CDR2 FYNNEI. The CDR3 sequence is 15 residues long. The DNA of the CDR3 is TGTGCCAGCAGTGAAACAGGGTTCTATAATTCACCCCTCCACTTT. Encoded protein: CASSETGFYNSPLHF.

The V gene is TRBV28, the J gene TRBJ2-7, with 7 bases lining up with TRBD2. The CDR3 totals 14 residues. Per the germline V gene, CDR1 is MDHEN and CDR2 is SYDVKM. The trim removed 3 bases at V and 7 bases at J, leaving 9 bases unmatched. This chain's CDR3 is CASSFVVGGWEQYF. The CDR3 nucleotides are TGTGCCAGCAGTTTCGTGGTGGGGGGGTGGGAGCAGTACTTC.

The J gene is TRBJ2-3, the V gene TRBV4-2; 9 nucleotides agree with TRBD2. The CDR3 is 16 amino acids. Germline loops: CDR1 LGHNA, CDR2 YNFKEQ. The V gene end was trimmed by 0 bases and the J gene end by 4 bases; junction bases not matched to a gene: 5. DNA of the CDR3: TGTGCCAGCAGCCAAGATCGGGCGGGGGGGCCAGATACGCAGTATTTT. Translating gives CASSQDRAGGPDTQYF.

The chain couples TRBV19 to TRBJ1-4; 8 bases are a match to TRBD1. The germline CDR1 and CDR2 sequences are LNHDA and SQIVND (reference sequence). Trimming cost V 5 bases and J 6 bases; bases outside gene matches: 5. The CDR3 covers 14 residues. CDR3: CASSGTGLDEKLFF. The CDR3 DNA reads as TGTGCCAGTAGTGGGACAGGCCTAGATGAAAAACTGTTTTTT.

The chain uses TRBV25-1 and TRBJ2-5; TRBD2 matches 15 bases. The J call may be in error: the DNA end matches TRBJ2-7 better. CDR1 is MGHDK and CDR2 is SYGVNS in the germline V gene. The CDR3 length is 17 residues. The CDR3: CASSYGTSGRFVYEQYF. The CDR3 nucleotides read TGTGCCAGCAGTTATGGGACTAGCGGGAGGTTTGTCTACGAGCAGTACTTC.

This chain uses TRBV15 with TRBJ1-5, with D unresolved. Trimming cost V 3 bases and J 3 bases, with 18 bases left between them. The CDR3 has 17 residues. Germline values: CDR1 LNHNV, CDR2 YYDKDF (reference sequence). CDR3 in DNA: TGTGCCACCAGCAGGATGCCCGCAGGTATCGCCAATCAGCCCCAGCATTTT. Translation: CATSRMPAGIANQPQHF.

The chain combines TRBV5-4 with TRBJ1-2; D not certain. Germline CDR1 is SGHNT and CDR2 is YYREEE (reference sequence). Trimming pared 4 bases from V and 4 bases from J, leaving 14 bases between. This CDR3 is 14 amino acids long. The CDR3 bases are TGTGCCAGCAGCCCGCTGTCGGGGATCTATGGCTACACCTTC. It yields the protein CASSPLSGIYGYTF.

The CDR3 reads CASSQEGASQETQYF. CDR3 nucleotide sequence: TGCGCCAGCAGCCAAGAGGGGGCATCCCAAGAGACCCAGTACTTC. The chain couples TRBV4-1 to TRBJ2-5; perhaps TRBD1 as D (6 bases). Per germline, CDR1 MGHRA and CDR2 YSYEKL. The CDR3 is 15 residues long. V was pared by 0 bases and J by 1 base, with 9 bases between.

The genes are TRBV5-4 and TRBJ2-3, with TRBD2 identical over 10 bases. This CDR3 spans 16 amino acids. V shed 1 base, J shed 5 bases, and the junction held 7 bases outside the gene matches. In germline, CDR1 is SGHNT, CDR2 YYREEE (reference sequence). The CDR3 is CASSLKLAGGGDTQYF. CDR3 coding DNA: TGTGCCAGCAGCTTGAAATTAGCGGGGGGCGGAGATACGCAGTATTTT.